This entry features one TCR beta chain sequence. This sample is drawn from a study of monozygotic twins with cystic fibrosis. The repertoire was sequenced with immunoSEQ multiplex PCR; TCRdb's copy has only in-frame clones and lacks some. The sample shows 20,000 or so clones, just under 90% of them seen only once. Germline V gene lookup returns CDR1 SEHNR and CDR2 FQNEAQ (reference sequence). There are 13 residues in the CDR3. V was cut by 6 bases and J by 5 bases, with 13 bases left in between. The chain uses TRBV7-9 and TRBJ1-2, with D uncertain. Sequencing was performed on blood. This receptor was obtained from a woman aged 25 to 39 with cystic fibrosis. Here the CDR3 DNA reads TGTGCCAGCAGTCCGGTACTTGCGTATGGCTACACCTTC. It translates to CASSPVLAYGYTF.